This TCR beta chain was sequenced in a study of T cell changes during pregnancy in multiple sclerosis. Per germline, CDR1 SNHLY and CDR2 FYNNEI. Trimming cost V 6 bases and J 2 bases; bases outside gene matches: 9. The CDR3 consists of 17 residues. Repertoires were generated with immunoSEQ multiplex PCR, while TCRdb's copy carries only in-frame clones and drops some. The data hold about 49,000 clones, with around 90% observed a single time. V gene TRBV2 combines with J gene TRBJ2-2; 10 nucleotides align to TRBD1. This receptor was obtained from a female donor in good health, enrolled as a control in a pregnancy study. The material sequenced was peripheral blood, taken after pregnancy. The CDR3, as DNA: TGTGCCAGCAGCGCTAGCGCGACAGGGGGCAACACCGGGGAGCTGTTTTTT. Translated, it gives CASSASATGGNTGELFF.